Below are 10 T cell receptor beta chains sequenced from a single sample in a study of T cell repertoires in cytomegalovirus infection. TCRdb passed the reads through MiXCR, listing each CDR3 protein once. In the table there are some 350,000 distinct CDR3 sequences, 15% to 20% of which are singletons. Sample: PBMCs. The receptor set was obtained from a human donor in good health (CMV status not recorded). Some clones in this sample may be carry-over from other donors' samples.

In its sample, this clonotype was seen many times. The chain joins TRBV7-8 to TRBJ2-5, with a weak D call TRBD2 (7 bases). The CDR3 extends over 14 amino acids. The V end lost 5 bases, the J end lost 5 bases, and 15 bases lay between the germline ends. Germline V gene sequence: CDR1 SGHVS, CDR2 FQNEAQ. CDR3 DNA: TGTGCCAGCAGCCCTCGGGGGGCCCGGGAGACCCAGTACTTC. Protein sequence: CASSPRGARETQYF.

The chain employs TRBV2 and TRBJ2-3; 10 bases are shared with TRBD2. The J segment lost 6 bases and the V segment lost 0 bases, leaving 6 bases of the junction unmatched. From germline, CDR1 is SNHLY and CDR2 FYNNEI. CDR3 length equals 16 residues. CDR3 in amino acids: CASSEARSGGADTQYF. The CDR3 bases are TGTGCCAGCAGTGAAGCGCGGAGCGGGGGGGCGGATACGCAGTATTTT.

The gene calls are TRBV12-3 or TRBV12-4 and TRBJ1-3, with 9 bases lining up with TRBD1. The CDR3 loop spans 15 amino acids. V gave up 4 bases and J gave up 3 bases; unmatched junction bases: 4. The CDR3 here is CASSSHRGHGNTIYF. The CDR3 region has the DNA TGTGCCAGCAGTTCTCACAGGGGGCATGGAAACACCATATATTTT.

This clonotype was counted many times. The chain joins TRBV28 to TRBJ2-1; D may be TRBD2 (7 bases). The CDR3 has 15 amino acids. The V gene lost 5 bases and the J gene lost 8 bases, with 19 bases spanning the gap. Germline-derived CDR1 and CDR2 are MDHEN and SYDVKM. This chain's CDR3 is CASSRRGGGADEQFF. CDR3 nucleotides: TGTGCCAGCAGTCGGAGGGGGGGGGGCGCAGATGAGCAGTTCTTC.

This clonotype was recorded at least ten times. V gene TRBV7-2 combines with J gene TRBJ2-5; 8 bases align to TRBD1. V was clipped by 3 bases and J by 2 bases; unmatched bases: 2. The CDR3 has 14 residues. Looked up from germline, CDR1 is SGHTA and CDR2 is FQGNSA. CDR3 bases: TGTGCCAGCAGCTTCCGGACAGGGCAAGAGACCCAGTACTTC. It yields the protein CASSFRTGQETQYF.

The V gene is TRBV29-1, the J gene TRBJ2-1; no firm D call. Between the trimmed V and J ends, which lost 3 bases and 3 bases, there was a span of 9 bases. This CDR3 has 13 residues. Germline assignment: CDR1 SQVTM and CDR2 ANQGSEA. This CDR3 is CSVDPLRYNEQFF. The CDR3 DNA reads as TGCAGCGTTGATCCCCTCCGCTACAATGAGCAGTTCTTC.

This clonotype turned up a few times. The genes are TRBV20-1 and TRBJ2-1, with D uncertain. Looked up from germline, CDR1 is DFQATT and CDR2 is SNEGSKA (reference sequence). This CDR3 is built from 13 residues. The ends were cut back, 4 bases at V and 7 bases at J, with 14 bases in the middle. The CDR3 region is CSAIGPARNEQFF. The CDR3 coding sequence is TGCAGTGCTATAGGCCCCGCCAGGAATGAGCAGTTCTTC.

This chain connects TRBV5-1 to TRBJ1-1; D gene ambiguous. Trimming took off 4 bases at V and 1 base at J, with 14 bases between the two ends. Germline CDR1 SGHRS, CDR2 YFSETQ. CDR3 size: 15 residues. The DNA of the CDR3 is TGCGCCAGCAGCCCGGAGGGCCCACCGAACACTGAAGCTTTCTTT. Translating gives CASSPEGPPNTEAFF.

This clonotype was observed many times. This rearrangement joins TRBV12-3 or TRBV12-4 to TRBJ2-7, with D maybe TRBD1 (5 bases). There are 14 residues in the CDR3. Between the trimmed V and J ends, which lost 2 bases and 5 bases, there was a span of 13 bases. As DNA, the CDR3 is TGTGCCAGCAGTTTAAATTTCCCCAGGGACGAGCAGTACTTC. Protein: CASSLNFPRDEQYF.

As for this clonotype: The germline gene is not matched at one end of the junction; a read error may be the cause. This rearrangement joins TRBV23-1 to TRBJ1-6; 7 bases agree with TRBD1. TRBV23-1 is flagged as an ORF with uncertain function. This CDR3 has 16 amino acids. The CDR3 reads CASSQAQGGLTSPPHF. CDR3 in DNA: TGCGCCAGCAGTCAAGCCCAAGGGGGCCTTACTTCACCCCCCCACTTT.